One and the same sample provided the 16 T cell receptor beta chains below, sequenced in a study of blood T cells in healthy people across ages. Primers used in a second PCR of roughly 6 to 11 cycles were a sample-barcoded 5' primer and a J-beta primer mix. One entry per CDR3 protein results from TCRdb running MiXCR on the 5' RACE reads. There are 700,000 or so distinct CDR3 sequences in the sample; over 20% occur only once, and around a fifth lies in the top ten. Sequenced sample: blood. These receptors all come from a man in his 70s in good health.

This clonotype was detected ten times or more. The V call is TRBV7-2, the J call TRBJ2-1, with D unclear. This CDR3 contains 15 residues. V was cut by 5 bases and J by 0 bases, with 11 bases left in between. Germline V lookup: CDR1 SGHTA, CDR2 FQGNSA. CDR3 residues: CASSPPASSYNEQFF. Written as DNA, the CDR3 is TGTGCCAGCAGCCCACCAGCGTCCTCCTACAATGAGCAGTTCTTC. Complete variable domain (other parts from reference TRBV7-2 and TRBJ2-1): GAGVSQSPSNKVTEKGKDVELRCDPISGHTALYWYRQSLGQGLEFLIYFQGNSAPDKSGLPSDRFSAERTGGSVSTLTIQRTQQEDSAVYLCASSPPASSYNEQFFGPGTRLTVL.

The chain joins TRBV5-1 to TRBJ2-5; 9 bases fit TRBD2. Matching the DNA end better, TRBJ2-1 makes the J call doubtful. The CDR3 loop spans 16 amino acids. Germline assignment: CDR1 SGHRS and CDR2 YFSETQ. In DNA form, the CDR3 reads TGCGCCAGCAGCTTGAATGGCGGGAGGGCTGGAAATGAGCAGTTCTTC. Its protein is CASSLNGGRAGNEQFF.

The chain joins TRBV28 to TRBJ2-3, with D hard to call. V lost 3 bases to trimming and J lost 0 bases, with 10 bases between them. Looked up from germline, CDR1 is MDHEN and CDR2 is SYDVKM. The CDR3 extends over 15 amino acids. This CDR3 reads CASSFSITSTDTQYF. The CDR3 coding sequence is TGTGCCAGCAGTTTTTCAATCACTAGCACAGATACGCAGTATTTT. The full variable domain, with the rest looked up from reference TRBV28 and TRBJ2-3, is DVKVTQSSRYLVKRTGEKVFLECVQDMDHENMFWYRQDPGLGLRLIYFSYDVKMKEKGDIPEGYSVSREKKERFSLILESASTNQTSMYLCASSFSITSTDTQYFGPGTRLTVL.

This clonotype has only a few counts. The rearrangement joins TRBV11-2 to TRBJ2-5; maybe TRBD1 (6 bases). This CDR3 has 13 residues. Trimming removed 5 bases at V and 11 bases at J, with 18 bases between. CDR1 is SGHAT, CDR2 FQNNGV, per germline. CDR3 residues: CASSPTPPDSQYF. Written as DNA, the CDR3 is TGTGCCAGCAGCCCCACTCCACCGGACAGTCAGTACTTC.

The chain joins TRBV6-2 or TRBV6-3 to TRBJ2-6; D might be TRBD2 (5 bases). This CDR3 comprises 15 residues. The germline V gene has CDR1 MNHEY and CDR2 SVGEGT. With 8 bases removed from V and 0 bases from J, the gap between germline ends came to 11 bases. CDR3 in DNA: TGTGCCAGCTCGGGATCGAACTCTGGGGCCAACGTCCTGACTTTC. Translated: CASSGSNSGANVLTF.

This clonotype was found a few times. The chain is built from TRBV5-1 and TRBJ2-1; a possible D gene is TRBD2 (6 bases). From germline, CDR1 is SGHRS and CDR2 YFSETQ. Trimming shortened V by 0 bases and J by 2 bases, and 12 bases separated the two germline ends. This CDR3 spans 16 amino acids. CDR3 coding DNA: TGCGCCAGCAGCTTGGAGCCCGGGGGAACCTACAATGAGCAGTTCTTC. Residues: CASSLEPGGTYNEQFF.

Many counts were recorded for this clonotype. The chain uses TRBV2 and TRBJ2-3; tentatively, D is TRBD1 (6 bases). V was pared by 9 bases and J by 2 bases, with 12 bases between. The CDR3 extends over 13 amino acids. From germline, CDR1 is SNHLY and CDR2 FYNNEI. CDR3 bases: TGTGCCAGTTCGGACAGAGTCACAGATACGCAGTATTTT. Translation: CASSDRVTDTQYF. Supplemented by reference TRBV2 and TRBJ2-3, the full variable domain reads EPEVTQTPSHQVTQMGQEVILRCVPISNHLYFYWYRQILGQKVEFLVSFYNNEISEKSEIFDDQFSVERPDGSNFTLKIRSTKLEDSAMYFCASSDRVTDTQYFGPGTRLTVL.

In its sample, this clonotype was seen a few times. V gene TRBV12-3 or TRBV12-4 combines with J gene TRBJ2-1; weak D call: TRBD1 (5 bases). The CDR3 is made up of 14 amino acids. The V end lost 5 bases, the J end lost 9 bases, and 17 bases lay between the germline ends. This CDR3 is CASSQTVKGSEQFF. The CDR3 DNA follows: TGTGCCAGCAGTCAGACAGTCAAAGGCAGTGAGCAGTTCTTC.

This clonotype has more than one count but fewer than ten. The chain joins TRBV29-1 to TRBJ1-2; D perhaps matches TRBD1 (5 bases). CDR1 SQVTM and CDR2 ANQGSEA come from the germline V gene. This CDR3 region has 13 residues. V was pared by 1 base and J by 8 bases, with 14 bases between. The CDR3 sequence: CSVEGTTGGGYTF. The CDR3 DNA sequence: TGCAGCGTTGAAGGGACAACCGGCGGGGGCTACACCTTC.

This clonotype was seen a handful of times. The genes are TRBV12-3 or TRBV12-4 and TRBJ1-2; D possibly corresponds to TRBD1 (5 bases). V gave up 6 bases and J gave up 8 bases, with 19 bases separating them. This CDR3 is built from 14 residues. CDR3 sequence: CASRPQTAQRGYTF. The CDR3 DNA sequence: TGTGCCAGCAGACCCCAGACAGCGCAGCGAGGCTACACCTTC.

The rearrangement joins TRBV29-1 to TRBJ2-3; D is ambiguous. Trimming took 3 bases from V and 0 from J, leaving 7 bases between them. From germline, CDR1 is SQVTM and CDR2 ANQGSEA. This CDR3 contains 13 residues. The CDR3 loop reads CSVDGVSTDTQYF. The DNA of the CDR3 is TGCAGCGTTGACGGAGTTAGCACAGATACGCAGTATTTT.

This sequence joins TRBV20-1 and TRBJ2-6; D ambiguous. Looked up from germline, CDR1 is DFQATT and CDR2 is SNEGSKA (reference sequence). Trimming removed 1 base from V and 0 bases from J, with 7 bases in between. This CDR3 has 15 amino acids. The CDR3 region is CSARGGTSGANVLTF. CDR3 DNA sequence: TGCAGTGCTAGAGGGGGAACCTCTGGGGCCAACGTCCTGACTTTC.

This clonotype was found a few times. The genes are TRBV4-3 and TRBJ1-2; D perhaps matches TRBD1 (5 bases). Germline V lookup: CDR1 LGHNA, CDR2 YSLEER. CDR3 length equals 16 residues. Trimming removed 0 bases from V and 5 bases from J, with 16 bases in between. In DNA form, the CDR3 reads TGCGCCAGCAGCCAAGATTACCAGGGCGAATGGTATGGCTACACCTTC. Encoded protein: CASSQDYQGEWYGYTF.

The CDR3 region is CASSFQPTGVSTEAFF. The CDR3 region has the DNA TGTGCCAGCAGCTTCCAACCGACAGGGGTTTCCACTGAAGCTTTCTTT. The chain couples TRBV7-2 to TRBJ1-1; 8 positions match TRBD1. Germline trimming cut 3 bases from V and 4 bases from J; bases unmatched to any gene: 10. Looked up from germline, CDR1 is SGHTA and CDR2 is FQGNSA. This CDR3 comprises 16 residues.

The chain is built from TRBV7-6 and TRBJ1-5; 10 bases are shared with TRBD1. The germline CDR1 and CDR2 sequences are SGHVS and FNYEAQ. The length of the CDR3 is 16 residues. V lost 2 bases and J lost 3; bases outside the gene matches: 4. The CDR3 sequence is CASSLSGTGANQPQHF. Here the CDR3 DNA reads TGTGCCAGCAGCTTAAGTGGGACAGGGGCCAATCAGCCCCAGCATTTT.

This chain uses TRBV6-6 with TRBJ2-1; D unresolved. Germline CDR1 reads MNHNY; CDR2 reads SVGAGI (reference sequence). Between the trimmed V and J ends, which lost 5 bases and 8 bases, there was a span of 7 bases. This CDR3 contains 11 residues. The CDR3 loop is CASSTWYEQFF. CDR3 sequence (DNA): TGTGCCAGCAGTACCTGGTATGAGCAGTTCTTC.